These 22 T cell receptor beta chains were all obtained from the same sample, sequenced in a study of blood T cell repertoires in COVID-19. Generated by immunoSEQ multiplex PCR, the TCRdb table keeps only in-frame clones and is missing some. This table has over 200,000 clones, roughly 88% appearing once. Material for sequencing was peripheral blood. The receptors here all came from a woman aged 30 to 39 with acute or convalescent COVID-19.

This chain uses TRBV25-1 with TRBJ2-3, with 7 bases identical to TRBD2. The germline V gene has CDR1 MGHDK and CDR2 SYGVNS. CDR3 size: 13 residues. The ends lost 2 bases at V and 5 bases at J; junction bases unmatched: 1. The CDR3, as DNA: TGTGCCAGCAGTGAAGGCGGGAGAGATACGCAGTATTTT. Translating it yields CASSEGGRDTQYF.

Remarks on this clone: This same CDR3 is encoded by further DNA sequences in the sample. The rearrangement uses TRBV9 and TRBJ1-3, with a tentative D call TRBD1 (6 bases). The CDR3 runs 14 residues. Germline V gene data show CDR1 as SGDLS and CDR2 as YYNGEE. V was trimmed by 0 bases and J by 2 bases, leaving 6 bases between them. The CDR3 nucleotides read TGTGCCAGCAGCGTAGCAGGGGCTGGAAACACCATATATTTT. Translating gives CASSVAGAGNTIYF.

The chain employs TRBV9 and TRBJ1-1; D not certain. Germline CDR1 SGDLS, CDR2 YYNGEE. Trimming took off 0 bases at V and 4 bases at J, with 10 bases between the two ends. CDR3 size: 14 residues. Here the CDR3 DNA reads TGTGCCAGCAGCGTAGGTAGCCAGCTCACTGAAGCTTTCTTT. Translating gives CASSVGSQLTEAFF.

This clone is a singleton in its sample. This chain uses TRBV6-2 or TRBV6-3 with TRBJ2-5; 11 positions match TRBD2. Looked up from germline, CDR1 is MNHEY and CDR2 is SVGEGT. Trimming cost V 6 bases and J 4 bases; bases outside gene matches: 4. The CDR3 contains 14 residues. The DNA for the CDR3 is TGTGCCAGCAGCCGTGGACTAGCGGGAGAGACCCAGTACTTC. Protein product: CASSRGLAGETQYF.

The J gene is TRBJ2-1, the V gene TRBV25-1, with D possibly TRBD2 on 5 matching bases. CDR3 length equals 11 residues. Per the germline V gene, CDR1 is MGHDK and CDR2 is SYGVNS. V gave up 4 bases and J gave up 12 bases, with 10 bases separating them. CDR3 protein: CASSAGSRQFF. CDR3 bases: TGTGCCAGCAGTGCGGGAAGTCGGCAGTTCTTC.

The J gene is TRBJ2-5, the V gene TRBV5-4; TRBD2 agrees at 12 bases. Trimming took 0 bases from V and 5 from J; bases not matched to a gene: 5. Germline-derived CDR1 and CDR2 are SGHNT and YYREEE (reference sequence). The CDR3 length is 16 residues. The CDR3: CASSLGLAGELETQYF. The CDR3 DNA sequence: TGTGCCAGCAGCTTGGGACTAGCGGGAGAGTTGGAGACCCAGTACTTC.

This chain links TRBV25-1 with TRBJ2-7; weak D call: TRBD1 (5 bases). Germline V gene data show CDR1 as MGHDK and CDR2 as SYGVNS. The germline V and J ends were trimmed by 4 bases and 2 bases, with 18 bases remaining between them. This CDR3 region has 16 residues. DNA for the CDR3: TGTGCCAGCAGTGCAAACAATTGGGTGGGGCCCTACGAGCAGTACTTC. Protein sequence: CASSANNWVGPYEQYF.

This clone was recorded only once. The V and J genes are TRBV30 and TRBJ2-3; 16 bases are shared with TRBD2. Germline values: CDR1 GTSNPN, CDR2 SVGIG (reference sequence). This CDR3 comprises 19 residues. The V and J ends lost 3 bases and 3 bases, in that order; junction bases with no gene match: 12. CDR3 in DNA: TGTGCCTGGAGCCCCCGGGGGACTAGCGGGAGGGTGAGGACAGATACGCAGTATTTT. This sequence encodes CAWSPRGTSGRVRTDTQYF.

The V gene is TRBV7-2, the J gene TRBJ2-1; 13 bases map to TRBD2. From germline, CDR1 is SGHTA and CDR2 FQGNSA. The CDR3 loop spans 18 amino acids. J gave up 0 bases and V 1 base, and 3 bases lay outside the gene matches. In DNA form, the CDR3 reads TGTGCCAGCAGCTTAGTGGGACTAGCGGGAAGCTCCTACAATGAGCAGTTCTTC. Residues: CASSLVGLAGSSYNEQFF.

V usage is TRBV11-2 and J usage is TRBJ1-1, with TRBD1 as a possible D gene (6 bases). The CDR3 has 18 amino acids. With 2 bases removed from V and 0 bases from J, the gap between germline ends came to 19 bases. Germline loops: CDR1 SGHAT, CDR2 FQNNGV. The CDR3 DNA follows: TGTGCCAGCAGCTTAATTTCCCCCTCCAGGACAGTGAACACTGAAGCTTTCTTT. This codes for CASSLISPSRTVNTEAFF.

V is TRBV9 and J is TRBJ2-7; the match to TRBD2 covers 8 bases. This CDR3 has 15 amino acids. The germline CDR1 and CDR2 sequences are SGDLS and YYNGEE. Trimming took 0 bases from V and 3 from J; bases not matched to a gene: 5. This CDR3 is CASSVGPGGGYEQYF. In DNA form, the CDR3 reads TGTGCCAGCAGCGTAGGACCGGGAGGGGGCTACGAGCAGTACTTC.

The CDR3 sequence: CASSQEGQLSSGNTIYF. In DNA form, the CDR3 reads TGCGCCAGCAGCCAAGAGGGACAGTTGAGCTCTGGAAACACCATATATTTT. The chain combines TRBV4-1 with TRBJ1-3; 7 bases agree with TRBD1. The CDR3 runs 17 residues. V lost 0 bases and J lost 0; bases outside the gene matches: 5. The germline gives CDR1 MGHRA, CDR2 YSYEKL.

The chain couples TRBV27 to TRBJ1-2; D is ambiguous. V gave up 1 base and J gave up 0 bases, with 6 bases separating them. Per germline, CDR1 MNHEY and CDR2 SMNVEV (reference sequence). CDR3 size: 14 residues. In DNA, the CDR3 is TGTGCCAGCAGTTTATTACCAGCTAACTATGGCTACACCTTC. Protein sequence: CASSLLPANYGYTF.

V gene TRBV15 combines with J gene TRBJ1-1; D unclear. The CDR3 runs 14 residues. V was cut by 0 bases and J by 8 bases, with 13 bases left in between. Per the germline V gene, CDR1 is LNHNV and CDR2 is YYDKDF (reference sequence). The CDR3 DNA is TGTGCCACCAGCAGAGATCTGGAGGGTACCGAAGCTTTCTTT. Its protein is CATSRDLEGTEAFF. The full variable domain, in which reference TRBV15 and TRBJ1-1 provide the parts outside the CDR3, is DAMVIQNPRYQVTQFGKPVTLSCSQTLNHNVMYWYQQKSSQAPKLLFHYYDKDFNNEADTPDNFQSRRPNTSFCFLDIRSPGLGDTAMYLCATSRDLEGTEAFFGQGTRLTVV.

The chain employs TRBV2 and TRBJ1-1; 8 bases align to TRBD1. The CDR3 totals 15 residues. CDR1 and CDR2 from the germline V gene are SNHLY and FYNNEI. Trimming at V came to 6 bases and at J to 4 bases, leaving 10 bases not matched to a gene. The CDR3 protein is CASRGDQGAFTEAFF. CDR3 coding DNA: TGTGCCAGCAGGGGCGACCAGGGGGCGTTCACTGAAGCTTTCTTT.

This chain uses TRBV7-9 with TRBJ1-4; no definite D call. CDR1 and CDR2 (germline): SEHNR, FQNEAQ (reference sequence). This CDR3 has 15 residues. Between the trimmed V and J ends, which lost 5 bases and 8 bases, there was a span of 18 bases. The CDR3 sequence: CASSRRREGGEKLFF. CDR3 bases: TGTGCCAGCAGCCGGCGTCGGGAGGGAGGGGAAAAACTGTTTTTT.

V is TRBV21-1 and J is TRBJ2-1; TRBD2, the table's D call, lacks a check against the DNA. TRBV21-1 is listed as a pseudogene. The CDR3 spans 19 residues. CDR3 DNA sequence: TGTGCCAGCAGCAAAAAAGGAAGGGGCCCGGGAGGGTATGTGAATGAGCAGTTCTTC. Protein product: CASSKKGRGPGGYVNEQFF.

This chain connects TRBV9 to TRBJ1-2; 11 positions match TRBD1. CDR1 and CDR2 from the germline V gene are SGDLS and YYNGEE. Trimming cost V 3 bases and J 5 bases; bases outside gene matches: 3. This CDR3 spans 14 amino acids. The chain's CDR3 is CASSDRDRGYGYTF. The CDR3 DNA sequence: TGTGCCAGCAGCGACCGGGACAGGGGGTATGGCTACACCTTC.

The V gene is TRBV27, the J gene TRBJ2-1; possibly TRBD2 for D (6 bases). Germline values: CDR1 MNHEY, CDR2 SMNVEV (reference sequence). The CDR3 contains 14 residues. V shed 2 bases and J shed 5 bases, with 10 bases lying between them. The CDR3 protein is CASSLHSSDNEQFF. The CDR3 nucleotides are TGTGCCAGCAGTTTACACTCTAGCGACAATGAGCAGTTCTTC.

The chain uses TRBV5-1 and TRBJ2-1; D is perhaps TRBD1 (5 bases). Trimming removed 1 base from V and 2 bases from J, with 13 bases in between. CDR1 and CDR2 from the germline V gene are SGHRS and YFSETQ. This CDR3 is built from 16 residues. DNA for the CDR3: TGCGCCAGCAGCTTGATTTTCACAGGACCCTACAATGAGCAGTTCTTC. Its translation is CASSLIFTGPYNEQFF.

V usage is TRBV6-5 and J usage is TRBJ1-5; D is undetermined. V was cut by 8 bases and J by 0 bases, with 11 bases left in between. The CDR3 totals 14 residues. Germline CDR1 is MNHEY and CDR2 is SVGAGI. CDR3 coding DNA: TGTGCCAGCCGGGAGGCACTTAGCAATCAGCCCCAGCATTTT. Encoded protein: CASREALSNQPQHF.

The chain joins TRBV6-5 to TRBJ2-7; D is undetermined. Per germline, CDR1 MNHEY and CDR2 SVGAGI. The CDR3 sequence is 12 residues long. V dropped 5 bases and J dropped 9 bases, with 14 bases sitting between them. CDR3 region: CASSPGGSAQYF. CDR3 DNA: TGTGCCAGCAGTCCAGGTGGCTCGGCGCAGTACTTC.